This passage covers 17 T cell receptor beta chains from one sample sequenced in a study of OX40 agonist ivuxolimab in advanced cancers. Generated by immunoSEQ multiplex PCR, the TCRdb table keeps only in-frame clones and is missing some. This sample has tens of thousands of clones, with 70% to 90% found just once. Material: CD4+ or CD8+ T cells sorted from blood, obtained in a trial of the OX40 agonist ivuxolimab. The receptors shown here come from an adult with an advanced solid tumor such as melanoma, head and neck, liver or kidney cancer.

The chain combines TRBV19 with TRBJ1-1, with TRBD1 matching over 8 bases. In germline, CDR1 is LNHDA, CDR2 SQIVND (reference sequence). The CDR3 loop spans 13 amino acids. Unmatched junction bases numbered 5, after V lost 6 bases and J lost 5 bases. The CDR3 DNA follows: TGTGCCAGTAGCTCCGACAGGGGTACTGAAGCTTTCTTT. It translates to CASSSDRGTEAFF.

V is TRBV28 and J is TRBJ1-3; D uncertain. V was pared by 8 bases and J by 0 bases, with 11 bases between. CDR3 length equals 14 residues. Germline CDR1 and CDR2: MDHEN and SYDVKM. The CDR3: CASSDGGSGNTIYF. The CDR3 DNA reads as TGTGCCAGCTCCGACGGCGGCTCTGGAAACACCATATATTTT.

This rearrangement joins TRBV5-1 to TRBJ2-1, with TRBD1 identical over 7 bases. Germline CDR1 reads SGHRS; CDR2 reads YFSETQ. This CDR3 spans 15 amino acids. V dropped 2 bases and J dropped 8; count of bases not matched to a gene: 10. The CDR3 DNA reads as TGCGCCAGCAGCTTAACAGGGGTTGGAGTCGATGAGCAGTTCTTC. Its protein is CASSLTGVGVDEQFF.

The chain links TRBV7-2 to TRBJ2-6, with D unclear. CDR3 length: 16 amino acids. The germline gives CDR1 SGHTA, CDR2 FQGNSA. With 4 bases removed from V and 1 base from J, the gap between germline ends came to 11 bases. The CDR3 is CASSYGSGSGANVLTF. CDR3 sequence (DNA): TGTGCCAGCAGCTACGGGTCAGGATCTGGGGCCAACGTCCTGACTTTC.

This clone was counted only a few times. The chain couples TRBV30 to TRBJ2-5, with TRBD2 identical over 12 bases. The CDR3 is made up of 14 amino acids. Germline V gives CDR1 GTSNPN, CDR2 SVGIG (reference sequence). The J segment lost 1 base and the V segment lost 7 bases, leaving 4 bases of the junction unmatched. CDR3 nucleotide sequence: TGTGCCTTGACTAGCGGGAGAATCCAAGAGACCCAGTACTTC. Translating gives CALTSGRIQETQYF.

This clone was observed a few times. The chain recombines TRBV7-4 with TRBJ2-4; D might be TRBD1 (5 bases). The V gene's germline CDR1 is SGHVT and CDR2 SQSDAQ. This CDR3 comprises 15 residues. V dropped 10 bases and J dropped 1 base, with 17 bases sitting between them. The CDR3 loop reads CATRVAGLAKNIQYF. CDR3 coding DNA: TGTGCCACCAGGGTGGCAGGTCTGGCCAAAAACATTCAGTACTTC.

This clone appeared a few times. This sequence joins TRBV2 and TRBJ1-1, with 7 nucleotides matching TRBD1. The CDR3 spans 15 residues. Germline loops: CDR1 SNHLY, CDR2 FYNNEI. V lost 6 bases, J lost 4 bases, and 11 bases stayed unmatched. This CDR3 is CASREGAGQGTEAFF. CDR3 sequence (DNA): TGTGCCAGCAGGGAGGGGGCAGGCCAGGGCACTGAAGCTTTCTTT.

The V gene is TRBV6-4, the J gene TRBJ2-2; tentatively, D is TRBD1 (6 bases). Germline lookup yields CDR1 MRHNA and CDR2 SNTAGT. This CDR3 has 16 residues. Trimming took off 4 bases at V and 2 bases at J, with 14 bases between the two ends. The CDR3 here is CASSVGAPPNTGELFF. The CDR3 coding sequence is TGTGCCAGCAGTGTGGGGGCCCCCCCTAACACCGGGGAGCTGTTTTTT.

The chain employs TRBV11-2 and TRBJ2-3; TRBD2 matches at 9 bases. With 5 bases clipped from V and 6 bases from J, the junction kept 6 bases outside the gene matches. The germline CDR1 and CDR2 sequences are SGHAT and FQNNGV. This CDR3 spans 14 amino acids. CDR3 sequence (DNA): TGTGCCAGCAGCCTTAGCGGGAGAGGGGATACGCAGTATTTT. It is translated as CASSLSGRGDTQYF.

DNA for the CDR3: TGTGCCAGCAGTTCCAACGGGCGAGACACAGATACGCAGTATTTT. Its protein product is CASSSNGRDTDTQYF. This chain uses TRBV6-5 with TRBJ2-3; unclear D gene. CDR3 length: 15 amino acids. Germline V gene data show CDR1 as MNHEY and CDR2 as SVGAGI. V was clipped by 4 bases and J by 2 bases, with 13 bases between them.

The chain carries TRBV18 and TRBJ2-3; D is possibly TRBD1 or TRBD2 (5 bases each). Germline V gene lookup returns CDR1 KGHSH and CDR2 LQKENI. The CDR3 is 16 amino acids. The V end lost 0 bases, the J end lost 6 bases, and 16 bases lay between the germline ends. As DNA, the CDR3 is TGTGCCAGCTCACCACCTAATTTACTGGGGGTGGATACGCAGTATTTT. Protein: CASSPPNLLGVDTQYF.

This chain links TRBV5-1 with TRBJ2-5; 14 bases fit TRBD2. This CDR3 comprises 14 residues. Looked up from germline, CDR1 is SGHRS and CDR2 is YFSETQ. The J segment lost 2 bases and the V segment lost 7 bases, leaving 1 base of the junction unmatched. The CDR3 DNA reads TGCGCCAGCGGGACTAGCGGGAGACAAGAGACCCAGTACTTC. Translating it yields CASGTSGRQETQYF. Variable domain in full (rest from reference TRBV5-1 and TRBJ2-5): KAGVTQTPRYLIKTRGQQVTLSCSPISGHRSVSWYQQTPGQGLQFLFEYFSETQRNKGNFPGRFSGRQFSNSRSEMNVSTLELGDSALYLCASGTSGRQETQYFGPGTRLLVL.

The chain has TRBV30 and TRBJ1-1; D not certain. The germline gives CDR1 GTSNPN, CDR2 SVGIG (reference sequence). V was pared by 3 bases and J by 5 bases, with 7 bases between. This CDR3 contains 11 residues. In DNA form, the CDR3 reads TGTGCCTGGAGCCGGAGTACTGAAGCTTTCTTT. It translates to CAWSRSTEAFF.

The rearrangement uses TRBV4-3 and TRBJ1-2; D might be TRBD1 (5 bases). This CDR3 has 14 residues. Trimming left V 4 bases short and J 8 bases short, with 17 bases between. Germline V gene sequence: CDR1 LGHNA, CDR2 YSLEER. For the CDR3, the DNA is TGCGCCAGCAGCCTCGACCAAGGGACCGGAGGCTACACCTTC. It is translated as CASSLDQGTGGYTF.

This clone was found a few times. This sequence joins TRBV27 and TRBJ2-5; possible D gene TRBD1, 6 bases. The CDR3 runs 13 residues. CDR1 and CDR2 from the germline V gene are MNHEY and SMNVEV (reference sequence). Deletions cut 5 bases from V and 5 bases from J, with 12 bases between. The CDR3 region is CASSRQVGETQYF. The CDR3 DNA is TGTGCCAGCAGTAGACAGGTGGGCGAGACCCAGTACTTC.

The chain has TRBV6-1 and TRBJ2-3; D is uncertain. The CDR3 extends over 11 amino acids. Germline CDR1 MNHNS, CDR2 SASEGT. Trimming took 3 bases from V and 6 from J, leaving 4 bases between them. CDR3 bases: TGTGCCAGCAGTGACGAGGATACGCAGTATTTT. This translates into CASSDEDTQYF.

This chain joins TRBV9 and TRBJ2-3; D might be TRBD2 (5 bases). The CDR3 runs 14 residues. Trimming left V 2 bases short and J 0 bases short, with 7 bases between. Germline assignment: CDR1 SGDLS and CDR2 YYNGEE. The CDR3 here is CASSVPGSTDTQYF. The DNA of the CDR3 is TGTGCCAGCAGCGTCCCGGGGAGCACAGATACGCAGTATTTT.